Sequencing of this T cell receptor (beta chain) was carried out in a study of blood T cell repertoires in COVID-19 (dated by TCRdb to about 2020). Broadly, across the study: ImmuneRACE Cohort 3 recovered participants were defined by two consecutive negative NP/OP PCR tests, healthcare professional clearance, or symptom resolution. Samples were obtained from the ongoing ImmuneRACE study (first 160 participants) and from roughly 1,300 subjects provided by 6 global collaborators. Sample metadata almost always included a de-identified subject ID, COVID-19 status, age in years and sex. Samples from collaborators originated in the United States, Italy and Spain and spanned both the acute and convalescent phases of COVID-19. The material from the prospective study consisted of cDNA or gDNA derived from T cells, B-cell-depleted T cells, or PBMCs. Where available, HLA class I and class II types were taken from metadata supplied by the sample provider and were not determined by assay-based typing. The dataset comprised deeply sampled blood TCRbeta repertoires from subjects exposed to, actively infected with, or recovered from COVID-19. A freely available public database, intended as a resource for researchers studying the immune response to SARS-CoV-2, is where the repertoires were released.

With regard to this clone: Its antigen is not yet known. Per-base quality was not reported, and no clone a single base away is much larger than it.

TCRbeta CDR3 regions were amplified from genomic DNA using the immunoSEQ Assay, a bias-controlled multiplex PCR. On the study's bioinformatics: Within the assay, amplification of reference gene primers was used to estimate how many nucleated cells each sample contained. To quantify the absolute abundance of each unique TCRbeta CDR3 rearrangement, sequence reads were collapsed and filtered. For each sample, productive Simpson clonality was calculated by taking the square root of Simpson's diversity index across productive rearrangements. TCRdb re-hosts the immuneACCESS table, in-frame sequences only. Its copies lack some clones; in the studies checked, an unresolved V gene accounts for under half of them, and the cause for the rest is not known. The V and J calls and clone size come from that table; D and trimming were worked out from the DNA. In all, the sample holds 350,000 to 400,000 clones, and around 87% of those were seen once. The ten largest clonotypes hold around 1.9% of the sample.

Enrolling through a virtual design, the prospective study's participants ranged in age from roughly 18 to 95 years and lived across 20 to 25 United States geographic areas. To assign participants to cohorts, the prospective study relied on clinical history that participants themselves reported in a screening survey and a study questionnaire. Each participant in the prospective study had whole blood, serum and a nasopharyngeal or oropharyngeal swab collected by mobile phlebotomists. Over a roughly 2-month period, participants in the prospective study had the option of providing additional blood draws and questionnaires. Prospective study blood samples were shipped either frozen or at room temperature before DNA extraction. Germline trimming: 9 bases from V, 7 bases from J; junction bases outside gene matches: 11. Measured from the cysteine to the phenylalanine, the CDR3 is 14 residues long. Left in the record is the CDR3 DNA by itself, 42 bases read in frame from the first base. Based on the germline V gene, the CDR1 and CDR2 sequences are KGHDR and SFDVKD.

What the research found in general, with its limitations: The amount of clinical and demographic metadata varied by source and participant and was provided uncurated.

The clonotype was recovered from a middle-aged man in a cohort exposed to, infected with or recovered from COVID-19 (not recorded which). Material for sequencing was PBMCs or T cells enriched from blood (not recorded which). The chain is made from TRBV24-1 and TRBJ2-1; 7 bases in the junction line up with TRBD1. The DNA sequence is given as TGTGCCACCGCGACCCAGGACAGGTTGAATGAGCAGTTCTTC. This is translated as CATATQDRLNEQFF.